This TCR beta chain appears in the sequencing data of a study of T-cell reconstitution after alpha-beta-depleted transplantation in children. As it was prepared, the TCRbeta library received unique molecular identifiers. TCRdb processed the PCR reads anew with MiXCR; each CDR3 protein has one entry. Of a few hundred thousand distinct CDR3 sequences listed, around 27% are singletons. Germline V gene lookup returns CDR1 LNHNV and CDR2 YYDKDF (reference sequence). This CDR3 has 19 residues. With 5 bases clipped from V and 4 bases from J, the junction kept 16 bases outside the gene matches. This clonotype was obtained from a boy in the first two years of life with Wiskott-Aldrich syndrome, due to receive a stem cell transplant. This sample comprised PBMCs, obtained before TCRalphabeta/CD19-depleted stem cell transplant. The J gene is TRBJ2-5, the V gene TRBV15; the match to TRBD2 covers 13 bases. The DNA of the CDR3 is TGTGCCACCAGCGGAGGGATAACCGGGACTAGCGGGAAAGGAGAGACCCAGTACTTC. Translated, it gives CATSGGITGTSGKGETQYF.